A single sample gave rise to the 25 T cell receptor beta chains below, sequenced in a study of vaccination and CD4 T cells after COVID-19. Sequenced with the Oncomine TCR Beta short-read assay was DNA taken from cultured CD4+ T cells. TCRdb itself ran the PCR reads through MiXCR, one entry per CDR3 protein. This sample has tens of thousands of distinct CDR3 sequences, with 35% to 45% found just once. The antigens these receptors bind are not known. Indicated time point: late sampling 161 to 241 days after vaccination in a few convalescent patients. Described treatment: roughly 10-day PBMC culture with coronavirus spike peptide pools or control peptides (ViraFEST assay). Specimen: CD4+ T cells from blood, cultured in vitro, collected about 7 months after SARS-CoV-2 vaccination. These receptors all stem from a human donor who had recovered from COVID-19.

This clonotype was detected only a few times. The rearrangement links TRBV27 to TRBJ1-1; 12 bases line up with TRBD1. Germline V lookup: CDR1 MNHEY, CDR2 SMNVEV (reference sequence). Trimming at V came to 5 bases and at J to 6 bases, leaving 7 bases not matched to a gene. This CDR3 has 15 amino acids. The CDR3 DNA follows: TGTGCCAGCAGTACCCTCCGGGACAGGGGGCCTGAAGCTTTCTTT. Encoded protein: CASSTLRDRGPEAFF.

This clonotype turned up a few times. The chain joins TRBV6-1 to TRBJ2-7, with D tentatively TRBD1 or TRBD2 (6 bases each). The CDR3 consists of 14 residues. V shed 5 bases and J shed 3 bases, with 14 bases lying between them. CDR1 MNHNS and CDR2 SASEGT come from the germline V gene. CDR3 nucleotides: TGTGCCAGCAGTCCCAGGGGAGGCCTCTACGAGCAGTACTTC. Translated: CASSPRGGLYEQYF.

This rearrangement joins TRBV10-3 to TRBJ1-5; 7 bases map to TRBD1. Germline V gene sequence: CDR1 ENHRY, CDR2 SYGVKD. The CDR3 covers 15 residues. J lost 0 bases, V lost 2 bases, and 1 base had no gene match. CDR3 residues: CAISEGQDSNQPQHF. CDR3 coding DNA: TGTGCCATCAGTGAGGGACAGGATAGCAATCAGCCCCAGCATTTT.

V is TRBV28 and J is TRBJ1-5; tentative D call: TRBD1 (5 bases). This CDR3 spans 13 amino acids. Trimming cost V 5 bases and J 4 bases, with 9 bases left between them. Germline loops: CDR1 MDHEN, CDR2 SYDVKM. The CDR3 DNA reads as TGTGCCAGCAGTCTAGACAGAAATCAGCCCCAGCATTTT. Translation: CASSLDRNQPQHF.

V and J are TRBV28 and TRBJ1-1, with unresolved D. Germline lookup yields CDR1 MDHEN and CDR2 SYDVKM. CDR3 length: 14 residues. The germline V and J ends were trimmed by 2 bases and 1 base, with 8 bases remaining between them. The CDR3 region has the DNA TGTGCCAGCAGTTTAGGTGGAAAGAACACTGAAGCTTTCTTT. Protein product: CASSLGGKNTEAFF.

The chain links TRBV6-5 to TRBJ2-3; D call uncertain. V gave up 4 bases and J gave up 2 bases, with 7 bases separating them. The germline V gene has CDR1 MNHEY and CDR2 SVGAGI. This CDR3 has 13 residues. CDR3 amino acids: CASSSAATDTQYF. Written as DNA, the CDR3 is TGTGCCAGCAGTTCGGCAGCCACAGATACGCAGTATTTT.

The chain combines TRBV5-6 with TRBJ2-7; D gene uncertain. CDR1 is SGHDT, CDR2 YYEEEE, per germline. This CDR3 has 13 residues. The V end lost 7 bases, the J end lost 6 bases, and 17 bases lay between the germline ends. The CDR3 is CASRSQVASEQYF. The CDR3 DNA reads TGTGCCAGCCGATCCCAAGTGGCCTCCGAGCAGTACTTC.

The chain couples TRBV28 to TRBJ1-5; D is undetermined. The germline gives CDR1 MDHEN, CDR2 SYDVKM. The CDR3 is 12 amino acids. The V end lost 6 bases, the J end lost 0 bases, and 3 bases lay between the germline ends. Written as DNA, the CDR3 is TGTGCCAGCAGGAATAGCAATCAGCCCCAGCATTTT. As protein: CASRNSNQPQHF.

The chain links TRBV25-1 to TRBJ1-1; TRBD1 is a possible D gene (5 bases). The germline CDR1 and CDR2 sequences are MGHDK and SYGVNS. This CDR3 has 15 residues. Trimming removed 3 bases at V and 7 bases at J, with 18 bases between. CDR3 sequence: CASSDIGVLGGEAFF. CDR3 DNA sequence: TGTGCCAGCAGTGATATAGGTGTGTTGGGGGGTGAAGCTTTCTTT.

The genes are TRBV20-1 and TRBJ1-6; D may be TRBD1 (5 bases). The germline V and J ends were trimmed by 0 bases and 2 bases, with 11 bases remaining between them. The CDR3 is 16 amino acids. Germline CDR1 is DFQATT and CDR2 is SNEGSKA (reference sequence). This CDR3 is CSARETVRPYNSPLHF. The CDR3 DNA sequence: TGCAGTGCTAGAGAGACAGTGCGGCCCTATAATTCACCCCTCCACTTT.

This clonotype was counted between two and nine times. The chain has TRBV7-8 and TRBJ2-7; TRBD2 matches at 9 bases. Germline V gene lookup returns CDR1 SGHVS and CDR2 FQNEAQ. There are 14 residues in the CDR3. J lost 1 base, V lost 8 bases, and 6 bases had no gene match. The CDR3 sequence is CASRLAGLSYEQYF. The CDR3 DNA sequence: TGTGCCAGCCGTCTAGCGGGGTTGTCCTACGAGCAGTACTTC.

This clonotype was counted only a few times. The chain couples TRBV6-1 to TRBJ1-5; D not resolved. V was trimmed by 7 bases and J by 0 bases, leaving 10 bases between them. Germline V gives CDR1 MNHNS, CDR2 SASEGT. The CDR3 has 14 amino acids. This CDR3 reads CASTSGGSNQPQHF. CDR3 DNA sequence: TGTGCCAGCACCTCGGGAGGTAGCAATCAGCCCCAGCATTTT.

A few counts support this clonotype. This chain links TRBV6-1 with TRBJ2-7, with 9 bases identical to TRBD1. The CDR3 contains 14 residues. Germline values: CDR1 MNHNS, CDR2 SASEGT. The V segment lost 5 bases and the J segment 5 bases; nucleotides outside the gene matches: 7. The DNA for the CDR3 is TGTGCCAGCAGTCCTACAGGGGGCAGGAACGAGCAGTACTTC. The encoded protein is CASSPTGGRNEQYF.

This chain uses TRBV20-1 with TRBJ1-1; D unresolved. The CDR3 spans 14 residues. Germline V CDR1 and CDR2: DFQATT, SNEGSKA (reference sequence). Trimming removed 3 bases from V and 0 bases from J, with 11 bases in between. Written as DNA, the CDR3 is TGCAGTGCTAGCCCAGTTTCTATGAACACTGAAGCTTTCTTT. Protein sequence: CSASPVSMNTEAFF.

The V and J genes are TRBV7-9 and TRBJ2-1, with unresolved D. Trimming removed 1 base from V and 0 bases from J, with 10 bases in between. The CDR3 is 16 residues long. Germline CDR1 and CDR2: SEHNR and FQNEAQ (reference sequence). Written as DNA, the CDR3 is TGTGCCAGCAGCTTAGAGGGCTTTAGCTCCTACAATGAGCAGTTCTTC. Translation gives CASSLEGFSSYNEQFF.

The chain recombines TRBV6-1 with TRBJ1-1, with D possibly matching TRBD1 (5 bases). Trimming left V 6 bases short and J 5 bases short, with 28 bases between. CDR1 is MNHNS, CDR2 SASEGT, per germline. The CDR3 extends over 18 amino acids. The chain's CDR3 is CASRAPGLIRGSTTEAFF. The CDR3 coding sequence is TGTGCCAGCAGGGCACCAGGGTTGATAAGGGGCAGTACGACTGAAGCTTTCTTT.

This chain uses TRBV7-2 with TRBJ2-7, with 12 bases fitting TRBD2. With V trimmed by 7 bases and J by 0 bases, 4 bases remained unmatched. The germline V gene encodes CDR1 SGHTA and CDR2 FQGNSA. The CDR3 is 15 residues long. CDR3 DNA: TGTGCCAGCACAACTAGCGGGAGGTACTCCTACGAGCAGTACTTC. Its translation is CASTTSGRYSYEQYF. Supplemented by reference TRBV7-2 and TRBJ2-7, the full variable domain reads GAGVSQSPSNKVTEKGKDVELRCDPISGHTALYWYRQSLGQGLEFLIYFQGNSAPDKSGLPSDRFSAERTGGSVSTLTIQRTQQEDSAVYLCASTTSGRYSYEQYFGPGTRLTVT.

The rearrangement joins TRBV7-9 to TRBJ1-6; D is uncertain. V lost 5 bases, J lost 9 bases, and 11 bases lay in between. Germline V gives CDR1 SEHNR, CDR2 FQNEAQ (reference sequence). This CDR3 has 13 residues. For the CDR3, the DNA is TGTGCCAGCAGCCCGTCAGAGAGTTCACCCCTCCACTTT. It encodes CASSPSESSPLHF.

The chain joins TRBV6-5 to TRBJ1-5; no definite D call. The CDR3 is 15 residues long. Trimming shortened V by 4 bases and J by 5 bases, and 15 bases separated the two germline ends. Germline V gives CDR1 MNHEY, CDR2 SVGAGI. CDR3 nucleotides: TGTGCCAGCAGTTTAGACGCAACGCACCATCAGCCCCAGCATTTT. Its protein product is CASSLDATHHQPQHF.

The V gene is TRBV20-1, the J gene TRBJ2-2; D might be TRBD2 (5 bases). This CDR3 is 16 amino acids long. V was shortened by 2 bases and J by 4 bases, with 17 bases between the two germline ends. The germline CDR1 and CDR2 sequences are DFQATT and SNEGSKA (reference sequence). The CDR3 bases are TGCAGTGCTAGATCCTCTAGTCGTGGAGGCACCGGGGAGCTGTTTTTT. It is translated as CSARSSSRGGTGELFF.

The J gene is TRBJ1-5, the V gene TRBV28; no firm D call. CDR3 length equals 15 residues. Germline CDR1 and CDR2: MDHEN and SYDVKM. The V gene lost 1 base and the J gene lost 5 bases, with 12 bases spanning the gap. The CDR3 DNA reads TGTGCCAGCAGTTTATCGTTCCGATCTGATCAGCCCCAGCATTTT. This sequence encodes CASSLSFRSDQPQHF. The whole variable domain, filled in from reference TRBV28 and TRBJ1-5, reads DVKVTQSSRYLVKRTGEKVFLECVQDMDHENMFWYRQDPGLGLRLIYFSYDVKMKEKGDIPEGYSVSREKKERFSLILESASTNQTSMYLCASSLSFRSDQPQHFGDGTRLSIL.

This clonotype has a single count. This rearrangement joins TRBV28 to TRBJ2-7; TRBD2 matches at 13 bases. Per the germline V gene, CDR1 is MDHEN and CDR2 is SYDVKM. The CDR3 runs to 21 residues. J gave up 0 bases and V 1 base, and 15 bases lay outside the gene matches. The CDR3 nucleotides read TGTGCCAGCAGTTTATTATTGGGTGTGGGACTAGCGGGGAGCCTCTCCTACGAGCAGTACTTC. Its protein is CASSLLLGVGLAGSLSYEQYF.

The chain links TRBV4-1 to TRBJ2-5; D may be TRBD2 (5 bases). Germline loops: CDR1 MGHRA, CDR2 YSYEKL. The V and J ends lost 1 base and 5 bases respectively, with 20 bases between them. There are 17 residues in the CDR3. CDR3 DNA: TGCGCCAGCAGCCAAGTTCGAGGGATACTGTTTCGGGAGACCCAGTACTTC. Protein product: CASSQVRGILFRETQYF.

This clonotype was observed a single time. The V and J genes are TRBV19 and TRBJ1-2; D remains unclear. V lost 0 bases and J lost 4, with 12 bases in between. Per the germline V gene, CDR1 is LNHDA and CDR2 is SQIVND (reference sequence). The length of the CDR3 is 15 residues. CDR3 in DNA: TGTGCCAGTAGTATAGACGGGAGCGGGATCTATGGCTACACCTTC. Translation: CASSIDGSGIYGYTF. Together with reference TRBV19 and TRBJ1-2, the CDR3 gives the full variable domain: DGGITQSPKYLFRKEGQNVTLSCEQNLNHDAMYWYRQDPGQGLRLIYYSQIVNDFQKGDIAEGYSVSREKKESFPLTVTSAQKNPTAFYLCASSIDGSGIYGYTFGSGTRLTVV.

This clonotype turned up a few times. The V gene is TRBV20-1, the J gene TRBJ2-3; 12 positions match TRBD2. CDR1 and CDR2 from the germline V gene are DFQATT and SNEGSKA (reference sequence). The CDR3 runs 15 residues. Trimming took 1 base from V and 5 from J; bases not matched to a gene: 4. The CDR3 nucleotides read TGCAGTGCTAGAGCTAGCGGGAGGGCCGGAGATACGCAGTATTTT. It encodes CSARASGRAGDTQYF.